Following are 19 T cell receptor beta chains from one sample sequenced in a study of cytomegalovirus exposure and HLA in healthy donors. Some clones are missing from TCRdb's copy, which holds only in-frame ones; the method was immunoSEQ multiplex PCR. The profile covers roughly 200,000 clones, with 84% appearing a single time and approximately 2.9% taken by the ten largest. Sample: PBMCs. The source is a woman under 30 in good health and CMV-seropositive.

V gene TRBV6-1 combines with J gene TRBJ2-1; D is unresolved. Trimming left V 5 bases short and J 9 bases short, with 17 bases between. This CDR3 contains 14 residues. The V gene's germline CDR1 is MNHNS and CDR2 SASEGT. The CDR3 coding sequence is TGTGCCAGCAGTTCCTTTTTTTTGGAGTTTGAGCAGTTCTTC. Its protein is CASSSFFLEFEQFF.

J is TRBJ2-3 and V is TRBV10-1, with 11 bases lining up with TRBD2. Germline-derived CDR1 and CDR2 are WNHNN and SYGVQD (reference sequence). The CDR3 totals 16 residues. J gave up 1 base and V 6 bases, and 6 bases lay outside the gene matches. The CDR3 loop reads CASRSLAGGGTDTQYF. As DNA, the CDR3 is TGCGCCAGCAGATCCTTAGCGGGGGGGGGCACAGATACGCAGTATTTT.

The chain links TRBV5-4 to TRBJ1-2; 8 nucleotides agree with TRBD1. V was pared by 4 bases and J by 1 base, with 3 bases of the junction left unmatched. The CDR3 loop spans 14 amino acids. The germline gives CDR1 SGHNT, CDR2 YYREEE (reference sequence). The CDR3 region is CASSADRGNYGYTF. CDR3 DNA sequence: TGTGCCAGCAGCGCCGACAGGGGTAACTATGGCTACACCTTC.

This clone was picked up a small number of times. CDR3 region: CASSSSGYSGNTIYF. The CDR3 region has the DNA TGTGCCAGCAGCTCATCGGGATACTCTGGAAACACCATATATTTT. This sequence joins TRBV9 and TRBJ1-3; unclear D gene. This CDR3 is built from 15 residues. Germline CDR1 is SGDLS and CDR2 is YYNGEE. Trimming cost V 4 bases and J 0 bases, with 11 bases left between them.

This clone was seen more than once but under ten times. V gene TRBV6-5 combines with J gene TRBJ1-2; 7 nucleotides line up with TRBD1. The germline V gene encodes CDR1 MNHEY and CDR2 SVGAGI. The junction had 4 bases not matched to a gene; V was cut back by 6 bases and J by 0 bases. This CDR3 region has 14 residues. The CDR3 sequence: CASRTGLANYGYTF. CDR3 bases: TGTGCCAGCAGGACAGGGTTAGCTAACTATGGCTACACCTTC.

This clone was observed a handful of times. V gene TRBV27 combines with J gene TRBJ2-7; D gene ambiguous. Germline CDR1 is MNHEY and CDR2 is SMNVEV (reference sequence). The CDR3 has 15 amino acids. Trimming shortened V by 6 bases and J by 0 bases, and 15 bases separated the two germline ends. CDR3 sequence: CASRFGALASYEQYF. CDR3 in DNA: TGTGCCAGCAGATTCGGAGCGTTGGCCTCCTACGAGCAGTACTTC.

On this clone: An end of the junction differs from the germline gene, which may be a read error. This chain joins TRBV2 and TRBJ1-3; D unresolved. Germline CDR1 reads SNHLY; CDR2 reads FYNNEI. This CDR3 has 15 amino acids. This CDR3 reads CASREDGSSGNTIYF. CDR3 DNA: TGTGCCAGCAGAGAAGACGGGAGCTCTGGAAACACCATATATTTT.

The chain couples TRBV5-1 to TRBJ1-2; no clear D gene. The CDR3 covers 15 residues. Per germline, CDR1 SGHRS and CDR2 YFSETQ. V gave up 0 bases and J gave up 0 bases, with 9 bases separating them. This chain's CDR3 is CASSLDSLANYGYTF. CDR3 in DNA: TGCGCCAGCAGCTTGGACAGCTTAGCTAACTATGGCTACACCTTC.

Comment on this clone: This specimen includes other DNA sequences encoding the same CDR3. CDR3 sequence (DNA): TGCGCCAGCAGCTTAGGGGGCAGGTCCACAGATACGCAGTATTTT. Its translation is CASSLGGRSTDTQYF. The V gene is TRBV5-1, the J gene TRBJ2-3; 7 bases are a match to TRBD1. In germline, CDR1 is SGHRS, CDR2 YFSETQ. V shed 2 bases and J 2 bases; nucleotides not matched to a gene: 5. The CDR3 loop spans 15 amino acids.

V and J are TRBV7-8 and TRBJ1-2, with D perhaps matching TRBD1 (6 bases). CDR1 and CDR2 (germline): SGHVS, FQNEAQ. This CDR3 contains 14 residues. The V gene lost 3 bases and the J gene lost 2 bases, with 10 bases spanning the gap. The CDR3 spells CASSFPGTNYGYTF. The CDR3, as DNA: TGTGCCAGCAGCTTCCCCGGGACAAACTATGGCTACACCTTC.

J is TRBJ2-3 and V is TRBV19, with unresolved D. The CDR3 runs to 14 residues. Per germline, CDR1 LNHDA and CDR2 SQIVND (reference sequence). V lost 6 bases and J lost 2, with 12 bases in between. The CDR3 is CASSPPVVTDTQYF. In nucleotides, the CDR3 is TGTGCCAGTAGCCCCCCGGTGGTCACAGATACGCAGTATTTT.

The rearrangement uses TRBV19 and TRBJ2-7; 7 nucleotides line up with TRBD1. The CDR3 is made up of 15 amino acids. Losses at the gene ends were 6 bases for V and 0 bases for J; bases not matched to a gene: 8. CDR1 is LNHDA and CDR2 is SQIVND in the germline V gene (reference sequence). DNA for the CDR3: TGTGCCAGTAGGAGAACGGGACAGAGCTCCTACGAGCAGTACTTC. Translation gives CASRRTGQSSYEQYF.

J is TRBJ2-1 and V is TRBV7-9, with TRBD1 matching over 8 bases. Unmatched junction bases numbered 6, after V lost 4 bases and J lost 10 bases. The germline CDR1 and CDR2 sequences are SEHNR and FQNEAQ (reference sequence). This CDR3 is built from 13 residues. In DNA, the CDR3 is TGTGCCAGCAGCTCCACACAGGGGGAAGAGCAGTTCTTC. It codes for CASSSTQGEEQFF. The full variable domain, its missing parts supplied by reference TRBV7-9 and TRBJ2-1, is DTGVSQNPRHKITKRGQNVTFRCDPISEHNRLYWYRQTLGQGPEFLTYFQNEAQLEKSRLLSDRFSAERPKGSFSTLEIQRTEQGDSAMYLCASSSTQGEEQFFGPGTRLTVL.

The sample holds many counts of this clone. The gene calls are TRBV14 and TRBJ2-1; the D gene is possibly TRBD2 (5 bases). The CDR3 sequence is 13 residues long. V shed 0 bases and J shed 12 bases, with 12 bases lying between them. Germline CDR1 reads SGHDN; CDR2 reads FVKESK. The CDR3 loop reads CASSQDRGKRQFF. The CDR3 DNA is TGTGCCAGCAGCCAAGACCGGGGTAAAAGGCAGTTCTTC. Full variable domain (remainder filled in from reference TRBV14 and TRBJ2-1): EAGVTQFPSHSVIEKGQTVTLRCDPISGHDNLYWYRRVMGKEIKFLLHFVKESKQDESGMPNNRFLAERTGGTYSTLKVQPAELEDSGVYFCASSQDRGKRQFFGPGTRLTVL.

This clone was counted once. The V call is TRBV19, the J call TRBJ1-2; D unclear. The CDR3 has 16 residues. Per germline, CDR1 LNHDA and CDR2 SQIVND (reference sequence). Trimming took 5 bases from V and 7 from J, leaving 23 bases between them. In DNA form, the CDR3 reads TGTGCCAGTAGTCTTATCTTAGCAGATCCGAAGATTGGCTACACCTTC. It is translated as CASSLILADPKIGYTF.

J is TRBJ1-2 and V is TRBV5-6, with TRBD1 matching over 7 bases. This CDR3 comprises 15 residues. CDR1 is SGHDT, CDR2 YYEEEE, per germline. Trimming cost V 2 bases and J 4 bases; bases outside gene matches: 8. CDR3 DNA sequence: TGTGCCAGCAGCTTAGGACAGGTTCGAATCTATGGCTACACCTTC. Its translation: CASSLGQVRIYGYTF.

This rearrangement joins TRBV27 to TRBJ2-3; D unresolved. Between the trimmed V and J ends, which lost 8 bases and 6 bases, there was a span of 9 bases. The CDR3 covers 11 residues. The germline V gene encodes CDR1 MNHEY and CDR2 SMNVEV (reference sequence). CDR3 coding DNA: TGTGCCAGCGGTCGGTCGGATACGCAGTATTTT. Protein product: CASGRSDTQYF.

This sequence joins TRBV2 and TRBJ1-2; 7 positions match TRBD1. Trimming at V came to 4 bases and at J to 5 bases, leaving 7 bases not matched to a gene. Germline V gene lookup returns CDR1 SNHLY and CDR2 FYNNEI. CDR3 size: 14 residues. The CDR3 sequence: CASSVEGALYGYTF. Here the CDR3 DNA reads TGTGCCAGCAGTGTGGAGGGGGCATTGTATGGCTACACCTTC.

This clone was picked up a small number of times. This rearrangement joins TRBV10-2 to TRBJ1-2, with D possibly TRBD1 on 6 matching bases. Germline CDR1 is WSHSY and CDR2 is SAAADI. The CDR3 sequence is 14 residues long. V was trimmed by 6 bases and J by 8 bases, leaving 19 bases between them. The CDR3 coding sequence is TGCGCCAGCAGGCAGACAGGACAACGTGGGGGCTACACCTTC. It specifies CASRQTGQRGGYTF.